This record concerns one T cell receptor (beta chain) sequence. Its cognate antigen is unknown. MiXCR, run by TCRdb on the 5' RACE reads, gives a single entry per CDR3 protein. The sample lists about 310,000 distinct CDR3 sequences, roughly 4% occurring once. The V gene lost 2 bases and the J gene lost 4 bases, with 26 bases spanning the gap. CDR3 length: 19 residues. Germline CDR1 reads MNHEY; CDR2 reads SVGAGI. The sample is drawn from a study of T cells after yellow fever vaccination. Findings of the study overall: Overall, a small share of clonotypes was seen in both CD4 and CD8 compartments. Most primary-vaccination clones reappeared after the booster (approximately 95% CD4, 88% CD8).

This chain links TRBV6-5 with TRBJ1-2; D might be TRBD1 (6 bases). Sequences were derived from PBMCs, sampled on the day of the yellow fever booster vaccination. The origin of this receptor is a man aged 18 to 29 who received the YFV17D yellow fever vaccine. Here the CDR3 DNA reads TGTGCCAGCAGTTACCCCAGGACAGAAAGCTCCTTCTCCTTCTATGGCTACACCTTC. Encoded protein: CASSYPRTESSFSFYGYTF.